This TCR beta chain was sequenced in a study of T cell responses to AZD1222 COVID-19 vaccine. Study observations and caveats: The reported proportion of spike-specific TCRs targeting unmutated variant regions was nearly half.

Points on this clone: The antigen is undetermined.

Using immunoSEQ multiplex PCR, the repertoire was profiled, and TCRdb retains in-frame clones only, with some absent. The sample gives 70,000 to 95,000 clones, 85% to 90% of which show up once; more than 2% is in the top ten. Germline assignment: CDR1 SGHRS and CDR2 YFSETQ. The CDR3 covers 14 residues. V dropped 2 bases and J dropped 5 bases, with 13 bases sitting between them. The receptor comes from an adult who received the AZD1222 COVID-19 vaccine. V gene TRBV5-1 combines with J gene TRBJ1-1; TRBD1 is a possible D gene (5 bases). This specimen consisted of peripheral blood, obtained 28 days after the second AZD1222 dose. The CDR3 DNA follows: TGCGCCAGCAGCTTCGCGGGGCATAGGACTGAAGCTTTCTTT. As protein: CASSFAGHRTEAFF.